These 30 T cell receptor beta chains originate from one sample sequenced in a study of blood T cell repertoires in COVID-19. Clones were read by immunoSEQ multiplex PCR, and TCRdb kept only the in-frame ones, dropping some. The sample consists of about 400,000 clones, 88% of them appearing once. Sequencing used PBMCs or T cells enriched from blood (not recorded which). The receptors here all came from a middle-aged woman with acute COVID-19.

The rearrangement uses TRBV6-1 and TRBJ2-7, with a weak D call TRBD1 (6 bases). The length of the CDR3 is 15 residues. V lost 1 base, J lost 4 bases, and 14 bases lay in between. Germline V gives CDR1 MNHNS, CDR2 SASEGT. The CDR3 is CASSEGPSTGYEQYF. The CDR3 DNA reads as TGTGCCAGCAGTGAAGGTCCCTCCACAGGGTACGAGCAGTACTTC.

The CDR3 DNA follows: TGTGCCAGCAGGAGAGGGGGCTCTGGGGCCAACGTCCTGACTTTC. Translation gives CASRRGGSGANVLTF. The chain links TRBV6-5 to TRBJ2-6; D possibly corresponds to TRBD1 (6 bases). The germline gives CDR1 MNHEY, CDR2 SVGAGI. This CDR3 contains 15 residues. V was pared by 6 bases and J by 0 bases, with 9 bases between.

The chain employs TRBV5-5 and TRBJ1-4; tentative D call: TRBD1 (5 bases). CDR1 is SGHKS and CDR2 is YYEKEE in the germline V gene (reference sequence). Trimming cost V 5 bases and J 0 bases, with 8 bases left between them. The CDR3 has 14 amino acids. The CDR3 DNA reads TGTGCCAGCAGTCCGACAGCAACTAATGAAAAACTGTTTTTT. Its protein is CASSPTATNEKLFF.

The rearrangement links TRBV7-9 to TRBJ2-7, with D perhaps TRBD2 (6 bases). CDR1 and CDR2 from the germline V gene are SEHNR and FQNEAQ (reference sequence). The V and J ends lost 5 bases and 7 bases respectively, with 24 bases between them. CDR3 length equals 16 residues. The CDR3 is CASSRGSGHLGGEQYF. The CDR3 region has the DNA TGTGCCAGCAGCCGGGGGTCGGGGCACCTAGGTGGAGAGCAGTACTTC.

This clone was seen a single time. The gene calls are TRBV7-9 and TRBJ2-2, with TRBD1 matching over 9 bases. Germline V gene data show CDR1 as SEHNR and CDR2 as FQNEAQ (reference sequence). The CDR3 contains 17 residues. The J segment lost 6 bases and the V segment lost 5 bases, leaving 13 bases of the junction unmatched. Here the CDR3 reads CASSPYTGGAKAGELFF. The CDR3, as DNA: TGTGCCAGCAGCCCATATACAGGGGGCGCGAAAGCCGGGGAGCTGTTTTTT.

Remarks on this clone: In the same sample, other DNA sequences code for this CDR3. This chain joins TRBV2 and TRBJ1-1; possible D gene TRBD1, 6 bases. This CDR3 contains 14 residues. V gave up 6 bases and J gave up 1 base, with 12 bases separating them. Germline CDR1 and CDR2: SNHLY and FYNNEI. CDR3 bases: TGTGCCAGCAGACGTGACAGGTCGAACACTGAAGCTTTCTTT. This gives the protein CASRRDRSNTEAFF.

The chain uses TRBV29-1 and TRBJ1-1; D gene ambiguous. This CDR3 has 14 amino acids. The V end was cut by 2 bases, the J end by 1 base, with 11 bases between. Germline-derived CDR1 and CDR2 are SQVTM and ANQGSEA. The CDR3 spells CSVELTRENTEAFF. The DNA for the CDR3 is TGCAGCGTTGAACTGACCCGGGAGAACACTGAAGCTTTCTTT.

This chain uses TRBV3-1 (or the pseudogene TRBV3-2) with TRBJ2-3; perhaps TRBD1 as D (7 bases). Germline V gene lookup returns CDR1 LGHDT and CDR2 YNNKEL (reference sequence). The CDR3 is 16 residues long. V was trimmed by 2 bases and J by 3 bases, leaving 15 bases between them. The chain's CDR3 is CASSQNRGGVTDTQYF. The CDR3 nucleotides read TGTGCCAGCAGCCAAAACAGGGGAGGTGTTACAGATACGCAGTATTTT.

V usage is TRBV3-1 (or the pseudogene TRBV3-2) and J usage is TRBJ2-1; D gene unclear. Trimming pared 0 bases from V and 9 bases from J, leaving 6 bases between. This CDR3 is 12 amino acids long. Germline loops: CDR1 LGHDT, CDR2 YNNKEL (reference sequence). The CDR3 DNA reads TGTGCCAGCAGCCAAGATCGGAGTGAGCAGTTCTTC. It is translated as CASSQDRSEQFF.

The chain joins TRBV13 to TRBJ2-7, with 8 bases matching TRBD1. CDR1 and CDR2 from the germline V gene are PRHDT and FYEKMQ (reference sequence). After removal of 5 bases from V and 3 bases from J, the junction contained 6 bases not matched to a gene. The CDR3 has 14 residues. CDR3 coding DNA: TGTGCCAGCAGCGTGGGACAGGCCATCTACGAGCAGTACTTC. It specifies CASSVGQAIYEQYF.

In nucleotides, the CDR3 is TGTGCCAGCAGTTACCGGGACAGCTTCAATCAGCCCCAGCATTTT. Amino acids: CASSYRDSFNQPQHF. The chain employs TRBV6-5 and TRBJ1-5; 7 bases match TRBD1. The V gene's germline CDR1 is MNHEY and CDR2 SVGAGI. There are 15 residues in the CDR3. V was clipped by 2 bases and J by 3 bases; unmatched bases: 4.

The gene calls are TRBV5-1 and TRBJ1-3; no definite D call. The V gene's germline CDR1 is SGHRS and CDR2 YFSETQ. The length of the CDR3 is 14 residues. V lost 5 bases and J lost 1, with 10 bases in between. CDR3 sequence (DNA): TGCGCCAGCAGTCAGACACCATCTGGAAACACCATATATTTT. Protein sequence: CASSQTPSGNTIYF.

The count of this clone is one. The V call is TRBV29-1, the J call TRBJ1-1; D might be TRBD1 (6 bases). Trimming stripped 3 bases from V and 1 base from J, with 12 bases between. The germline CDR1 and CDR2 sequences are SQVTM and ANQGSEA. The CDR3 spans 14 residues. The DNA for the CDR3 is TGCAGCGTTGATCAACAGGGCTGGAACACTGAAGCTTTCTTT. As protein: CSVDQQGWNTEAFF.

The CDR3 nucleotides are TGTGCCAGCAACTCAGGGGGTATTCAGCCCCAGCATTTT. Encoded protein: CASNSGGIQPQHF. V and J are TRBV12-3 or TRBV12-4 and TRBJ1-5; 7 positions match TRBD1. V gave up 7 bases and J gave up 6 bases; unmatched junction bases: 6. The CDR3 is 13 residues long.

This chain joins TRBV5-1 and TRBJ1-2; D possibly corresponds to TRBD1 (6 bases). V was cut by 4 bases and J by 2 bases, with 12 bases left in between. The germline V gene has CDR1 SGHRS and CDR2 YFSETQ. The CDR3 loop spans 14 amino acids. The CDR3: CASSPQTGNYGYTF. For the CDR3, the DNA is TGCGCCAGCAGCCCCCAGACAGGAAACTATGGCTACACCTTC.

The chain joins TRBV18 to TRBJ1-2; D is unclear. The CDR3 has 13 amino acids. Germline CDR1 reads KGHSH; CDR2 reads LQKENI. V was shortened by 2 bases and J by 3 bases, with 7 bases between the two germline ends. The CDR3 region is CASSPYFDYGYTF. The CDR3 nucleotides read TGTGCCAGCTCACCATATTTCGACTATGGCTACACCTTC.

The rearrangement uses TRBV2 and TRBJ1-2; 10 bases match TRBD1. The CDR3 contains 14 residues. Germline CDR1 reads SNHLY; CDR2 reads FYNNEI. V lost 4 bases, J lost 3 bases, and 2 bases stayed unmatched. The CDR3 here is CASSGDRGYYGYTF. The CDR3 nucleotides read TGTGCCAGCAGTGGGGACAGGGGTTACTATGGCTACACCTTC.

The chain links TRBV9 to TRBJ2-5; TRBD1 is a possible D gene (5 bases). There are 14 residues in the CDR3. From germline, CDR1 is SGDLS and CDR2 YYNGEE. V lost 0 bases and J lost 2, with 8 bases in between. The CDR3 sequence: CASSVGRDQETQYF. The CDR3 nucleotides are TGTGCCAGCAGCGTAGGCAGGGATCAAGAGACCCAGTACTTC.

Here the CDR3 DNA reads TGTGCCAGCAGCCAAGAGGGGGGCGGCAGGGGGCTTTATGGCTACACCTTC. Translated, it gives CASSQEGGGRGLYGYTF. The rearrangement joins TRBV3-1 (or the pseudogene TRBV3-2) to TRBJ1-2; 8 bases are a match to TRBD1. The length of the CDR3 is 17 residues. Germline V lookup: CDR1 LGHDT, CDR2 YNNKEL (reference sequence). Trimming took 0 bases from V and 5 from J; bases not matched to a gene: 11.

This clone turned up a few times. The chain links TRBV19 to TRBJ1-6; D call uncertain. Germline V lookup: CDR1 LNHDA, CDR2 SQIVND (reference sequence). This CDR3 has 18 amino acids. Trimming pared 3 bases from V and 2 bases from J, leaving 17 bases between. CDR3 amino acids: CASSIKGGYPAYNSPLHF. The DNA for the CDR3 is TGTGCCAGTAGTATTAAGGGCGGGTACCCTGCCTATAATTCACCCCTCCACTTT.

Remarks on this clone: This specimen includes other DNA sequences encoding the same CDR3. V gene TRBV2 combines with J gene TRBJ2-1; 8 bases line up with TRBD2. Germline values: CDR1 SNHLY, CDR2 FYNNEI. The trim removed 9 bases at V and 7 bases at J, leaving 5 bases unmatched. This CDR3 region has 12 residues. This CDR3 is CASSGGANEQFF. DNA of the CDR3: TGTGCCAGTTCCGGGGGGGCGAATGAGCAGTTCTTC.

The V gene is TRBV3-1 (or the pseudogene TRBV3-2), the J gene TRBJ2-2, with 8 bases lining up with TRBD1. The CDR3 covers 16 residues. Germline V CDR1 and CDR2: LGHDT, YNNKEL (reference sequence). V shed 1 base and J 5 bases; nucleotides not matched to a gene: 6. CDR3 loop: CASSQVQGQGTGELFF. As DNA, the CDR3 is TGTGCCAGCAGCCAAGTCCAAGGACAGGGAACCGGGGAGCTGTTTTTT.

This chain's CDR3 is CASSLLAGETDTQYF. The CDR3 DNA follows: TGTGCCAGCAGCTTATTAGCGGGGGAGACAGATACGCAGTATTTT. This chain uses TRBV7-6 with TRBJ2-3, with 9 nucleotides matching TRBD2. In germline, CDR1 is SGHVS, CDR2 FNYEAQ. J was trimmed by 3 bases and V by 2 bases; bases with no gene match: 3. The CDR3 consists of 15 residues.

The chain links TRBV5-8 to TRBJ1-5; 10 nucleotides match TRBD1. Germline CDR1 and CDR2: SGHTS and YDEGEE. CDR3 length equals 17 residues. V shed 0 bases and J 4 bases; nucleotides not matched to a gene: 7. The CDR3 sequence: CASSLVTGGDGNQPQHF. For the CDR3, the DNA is TGTGCCAGCAGCTTGGTGACAGGGGGCGATGGGAATCAGCCCCAGCATTTT.

The CDR3 region is CASSRYDYEQYF. The DNA of the CDR3 is TGTGCCAGCAGTCGGTACGACTACGAGCAGTACTTC. This chain links TRBV12-3 or TRBV12-4 with TRBJ2-7; D uncertain. With 5 bases removed from V and 3 bases from J, the gap between germline ends came to 8 bases. This CDR3 comprises 12 residues.

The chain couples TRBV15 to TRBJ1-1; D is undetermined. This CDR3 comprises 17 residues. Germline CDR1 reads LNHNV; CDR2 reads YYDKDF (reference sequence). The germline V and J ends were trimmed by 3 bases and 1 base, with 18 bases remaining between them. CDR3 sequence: CATSRPLGAASNTEAFF. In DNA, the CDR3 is TGTGCCACCAGCAGGCCTCTTGGCGCGGCTTCGAACACTGAAGCTTTCTTT.

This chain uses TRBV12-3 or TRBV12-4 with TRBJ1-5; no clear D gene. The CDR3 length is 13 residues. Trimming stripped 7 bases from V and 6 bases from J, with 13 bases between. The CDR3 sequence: CASTQSGSQPQHF. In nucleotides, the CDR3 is TGTGCCAGCACCCAGTCGGGGAGTCAGCCCCAGCATTTT.

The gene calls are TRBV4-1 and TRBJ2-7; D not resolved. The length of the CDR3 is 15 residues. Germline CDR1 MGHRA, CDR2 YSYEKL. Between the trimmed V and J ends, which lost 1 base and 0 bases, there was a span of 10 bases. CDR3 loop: CASSQGQDRSYEQYF. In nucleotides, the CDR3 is TGCGCCAGCAGCCAAGGCCAGGATCGCTCCTACGAGCAGTACTTC.

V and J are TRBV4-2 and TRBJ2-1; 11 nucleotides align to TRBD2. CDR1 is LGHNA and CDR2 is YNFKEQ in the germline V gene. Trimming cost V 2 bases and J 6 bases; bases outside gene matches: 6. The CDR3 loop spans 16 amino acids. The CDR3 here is CASSQISGGAVNEQFF. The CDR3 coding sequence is TGTGCCAGCAGCCAAATTAGCGGGGGGGCGGTCAATGAGCAGTTCTTC.

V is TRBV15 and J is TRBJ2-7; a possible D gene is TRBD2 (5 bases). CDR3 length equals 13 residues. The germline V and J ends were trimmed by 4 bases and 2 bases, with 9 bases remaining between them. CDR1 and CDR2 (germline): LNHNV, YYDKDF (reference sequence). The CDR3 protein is CATSKDLTYEQYF. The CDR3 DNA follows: TGTGCCACCAGCAAGGACTTAACCTACGAGCAGTACTTC. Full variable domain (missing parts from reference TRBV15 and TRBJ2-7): DAMVIQNPRYQVTQFGKPVTLSCSQTLNHNVMYWYQQKSSQAPKLLFHYYDKDFNNEADTPDNFQSRRPNTSFCFLDIRSPGLGDTAMYLCATSKDLTYEQYFGPGTRLTVT.